This T cell receptor beta chain was retrieved from a study of early T cells in non-severe SARS-CoV-2 infection. Using its own MiXCR run on the 5' RACE reads, TCRdb lists one record per CDR3 protein. The sample includes 20,000 to 25,000 distinct CDR3 sequences, about 5.3% of them seen just once. This clonotype was seen at least ten times. CDR1 is DFQATT, CDR2 SNEGSKA, per germline (reference sequence). The CDR3 covers 13 residues. The V gene end was trimmed by 3 bases and the J gene end by 1 base; junction bases not matched to a gene: 0. The source of this sequence is an adult who was a healthcare worker with PCR-confirmed SARS-CoV-2 infection or an uninfected control (not recorded which). Sequenced material: whole blood. V and J are TRBV20-1 and TRBJ2-7; 10 bases line up with TRBD2. Here the CDR3 reads CSARTSGSYEQYF. As DNA, the CDR3 is TGCAGTGCTAGGACTAGCGGGTCCTACGAGCAGTACTTC.